These T cell receptor beta chains were read from a single sample in a study of CD8+CD57+ T cells in acquired aplastic anemia. Using its own MiXCR run on the reads, TCRdb lists one record per CDR3 protein. This table holds about 270,000 distinct CDR3 sequences, 56% found once. The sample taken for sequencing was sorted CD4+, CD8+, or CD8+CD57+ T cells (not recorded which) from PBMCs. These receptor sequences come from a human donor with severe aplastic anemia or a healthy control (not recorded which). CDR3s include the opening cysteine and the closing phenylalanine or tryptophan. A D gene is named only where the DNA matches it firmly. Rows may omit the clone size; those that give it use once, few, many or a size class.

CDR3: CASSRQINYGYTF
DNA: TGTGCCAGCAGCCGGCAGATCAACTATGGCTACACCTTC
D: NA
V: TRBV12-3/TRBV12-4
size: NA
J: TRBJ1-2

CDR3: CASSLRRSIDQHF
DNA: TGTGCCAGCAGCTTGAGGCGGTCCATAGACCAGCATTTT
D: NA
V: TRBV7-8
size: few
J: TRBJ1-5

CDR3: CASKIDPTAGANVLTF
DNA: TGTGCCAGCAAGATAGACCCGACTGCTGGGGCCAACGTCCTGACTTTC
D: NA
V: TRBV12-3/TRBV12-4
size: NA
J: TRBJ2-6

CDR3: CASSSSPGTGEETQYF
DNA: TGTGCCAGCAGCTCGTCCCCCGGGACAGGTGAAGAGACCCAGTACTTC
D: TRBD1
V: TRBV7-9
size: NA
J: TRBJ2-5

CDR3: CGSSLTPQETQYF
DNA: TGTGGGAGCAGCTTAACCCCGCAAGAGACCCAGTACTTC
D: NA
V: TRBV7-9
size: NA
J: TRBJ2-5

CDR3: CAIAWGTGSYEQYF
DNA: TGTGCCATCGCCTGGGGGACAGGCTCCTACGAGCAGTACTTC
D: TRBD1
V: TRBV10-3
size: NA
J: TRBJ2-7

CDR3: CASSRPRPKSPLHF
DNA: TGTGCCAGCAGCCGACCCCGCCCTAAGTCACCCCTCCACTTT
D: NA
V: TRBV7-2
size: NA
J: TRBJ1-6

CDR3: CSAQGDGNTIYF
DNA: TGCAGTGCACAGGGTGACGGAAACACCATATATTTT
D: NA
V: TRBV20-1
size: NA
J: TRBJ1-3

CDR3: CSVYDTEAFF
DNA: TGCAGCGTTTATGACACTGAAGCTTTCTTT
D: NA
V: TRBV29-1
size: NA
J: TRBJ1-1

CDR3: CACSGYTF
DNA: TGTGCCTGTAGTGGCTACACCTTC
D: NA
V: TRBV30
size: NA
J: TRBJ1-2

CDR3: CASSLWTSPYNEQFF
DNA: TGCGCCAGCAGCTTGTGGACTAGCCCGTACAATGAGCAGTTCTTC
D: TRBD2
V: TRBV5-1
size: NA
J: TRBJ2-1

CDR3: CSAFRGEPNQPQHF
DNA: TGCAGTGCTTTTAGGGGGGAGCCCAATCAGCCCCAGCATTTT
D: NA
V: TRBV20-1
size: NA
J: TRBJ1-5

CDR3: CASSNRDTIMSTEAFF
DNA: TGTGCCAGTAGTAACCGGGACACGATAATGAGCACTGAAGCTTTCTTT
D: NA
V: TRBV19
size: NA
J: TRBJ1-1

CDR3: CATSDPTGPYVDTGELFF
DNA: TGTGCCACCAGTGATCCCACGGGGCCCTACGTGGACACCGGGGAGCTGTTTTTT
D: NA
V: TRBV24-1
size: NA
J: TRBJ2-2

CDR3: CSAGLASDTQYF
DNA: TGCAGTGCGGGACTAGCTTCAGATACGCAGTATTTT
D: TRBD2
V: TRBV20-1
size: NA
J: TRBJ2-3

CDR3: CSVGGTGQETQYF
DNA: TGCAGCGTGGGGGGGACAGGTCAAGAGACCCAGTACTTC
D: NA
V: TRBV29-1
size: NA
J: TRBJ2-5

CDR3: CSVPGAEAFF
DNA: TGCAGCGTTCCCGGGGCTGAAGCTTTCTTT
D: NA
V: TRBV29-1
size: NA
J: TRBJ1-1

CDR3: CASSSDSAQETQYF
DNA: TGTGCCAGCAGCTCAGACAGCGCACAAGAGACCCAGTACTTC
D: NA
V: TRBV5-4
size: NA
J: TRBJ2-5

CDR3: CSARGLAGDYEQYF
DNA: TGCAGTGCTAGGGGACTAGCGGGAGACTACGAGCAGTACTTC
D: TRBD2
V: TRBV20-1
size: NA
J: TRBJ2-7

CDR3: CATSDFGNTDTQYF
DNA: TGTGCCACCAGTGATTTCGGCAACACAGATACGCAGTATTTT
D: NA
V: TRBV24-1
size: few
J: TRBJ2-3

CDR3: CASSPPSAETQYF
DNA: TGTGCCAGCTCACCACCGTCTGCTGAGACCCAGTACTTC
D: NA
V: TRBV18
size: many
J: TRBJ2-5

CDR3: CASSLAGPVILHF
DNA: TGTGCCAGCAGCTTAGCTGGCCCGGTCATTCTCCACTTT
D: NA
V: TRBV7-2
size: few
J: TRBJ1-6

CDR3: CASSSHSDREDPYSNQPQHF
DNA: TGTGCCAGCAGCTCCCATTCTGATCGCGAGGACCCCTATAGCAATCAGCCCCAGCATTTT
D: NA
V: TRBV7-9
size: NA
J: TRBJ1-5

CDR3: CASSWPGQGFSPLHF
DNA: TGTGCCAGCAGTTGGCCGGGACAGGGTTTTTCACCCCTCCACTTT
D: TRBD1
V: TRBV28
size: once
J: TRBJ1-6

CDR3: CASSFYQGSSTDTQYF
DNA: TGCGCCAGCAGCTTTTACCAGGGCTCTAGCACAGATACGCAGTATTTT
D: NA
V: TRBV5-1
size: NA
J: TRBJ2-3

CDR3: CASKTSSNQPQHF
DNA: TGTGCCAGCAAAACAAGTAGCAATCAGCCCCAGCATTTT
D: NA
V: TRBV2
size: NA
J: TRBJ1-5

CDR3: CASSQDANSPLHF
DNA: TGTGCCAGCAGCCAAGACGCTAATTCACCCCTCCACTTT
D: NA
V: TRBV7-3
size: NA
J: TRBJ1-6

CDR3: CASSVDVRGVTGELFF
DNA: TGTGCCAGCAGCGTAGACGTGCGGGGGGTTACCGGGGAGCTGTTTTTT
D: TRBD2
V: TRBV9
size: NA
J: TRBJ2-2

CDR3: CASSRNREVGYEQYF
DNA: TGTGCCAGCAGCAGGAACAGGGAAGTGGGCTACGAGCAGTACTTC
D: NA
V: TRBV5-8
size: many
J: TRBJ2-7